This record concerns one T cell receptor beta chain sequence. The entry originates in a study of blood T cell repertoires in COVID-19. At the level of the study: Whether acute or convalescent, the COVID-19 samples came from the United States, Italy and Spain. PBMCs, B-cell-depleted T cells, or T cells provided the cDNA or gDNA that made up the material.

The data were produced by immunoSEQ multiplex PCR, yet TCRdb's version contains in-frame clones alone and is incomplete. Of roughly 60,000 clones listed, 85% to 90% were seen once; the top ten hold 8.5%. V was clipped by 5 bases and J by 0 bases, with 8 bases between them. Germline assignment: CDR1 SQVTM and CDR2 ANQGSEA. This CDR3 region has 13 residues. The source of this sequence is a man aged 60 to 69 with active COVID-19. The sequencing sample was made of peripheral blood. V usage is TRBV29-1 and J usage is TRBJ1-3, with D perhaps matching TRBD1 (6 bases). Here the CDR3 reads CSVQGTSGNTIYF. CDR3 in DNA: TGCAGCGTTCAGGGGACCTCTGGAAACACCATATATTTT.